The 2 T cell receptor beta chains below come from one sample, sequenced in a study of blood T cell repertoires in COVID-19. The data were produced by immunoSEQ multiplex PCR, yet TCRdb's version contains in-frame clones alone and is incomplete. Among about 250,000 clones listed, 65% to 85% were seen once. Sequencing was done on a sample of peripheral blood. All receptors come from a person aged 65 to 85 with COVID-19, enrolled during active disease.

This chain connects TRBV28 to TRBJ1-2, with D perhaps matching TRBD1 (5 bases). Per germline, CDR1 MDHEN and CDR2 SYDVKM. The CDR3 is 11 residues long. Trimming took off 6 bases at V and 10 bases at J, with 12 bases between the two ends. CDR3 bases: TGTGCCAGCAGAGCCGACAGAGACTACACCTTC. Protein: CASRADRDYTF.

The chain recombines TRBV11-2 with TRBJ2-7, with 14 bases matching TRBD2. The ends lost 2 bases at V and 7 bases at J; junction bases unmatched: 7. Germline CDR1 reads SGHAT; CDR2 reads FQNNGV. The CDR3 has 16 amino acids. DNA of the CDR3: TGTGCCAGCAGCTTACCACCGGGACTAGCGGGGGAAGAGCAGTACTTC. Translation: CASSLPPGLAGEEQYF.